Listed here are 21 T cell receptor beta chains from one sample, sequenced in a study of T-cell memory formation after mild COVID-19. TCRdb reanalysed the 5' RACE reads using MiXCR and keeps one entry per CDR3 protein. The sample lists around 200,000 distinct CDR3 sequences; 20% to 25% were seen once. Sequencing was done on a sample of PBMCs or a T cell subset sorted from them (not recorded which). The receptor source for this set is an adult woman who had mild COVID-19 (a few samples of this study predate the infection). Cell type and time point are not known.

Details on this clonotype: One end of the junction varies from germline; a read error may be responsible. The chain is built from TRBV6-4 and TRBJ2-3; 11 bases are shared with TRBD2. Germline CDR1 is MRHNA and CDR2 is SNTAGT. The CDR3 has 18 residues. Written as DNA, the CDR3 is TGTGCCAGCAGCGACTCGACTAGCGGGGCCTATAGCACAGATACGCAGTATTTT. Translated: CASSDSTSGAYSTDTQYF.

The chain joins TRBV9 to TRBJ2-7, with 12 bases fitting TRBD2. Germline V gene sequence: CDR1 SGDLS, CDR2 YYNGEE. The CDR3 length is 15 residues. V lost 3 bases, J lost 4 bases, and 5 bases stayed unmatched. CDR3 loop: CASSAQLAGGYEQYF. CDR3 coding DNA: TGTGCCAGCAGCGCCCAGCTAGCGGGAGGGTACGAGCAGTACTTC.

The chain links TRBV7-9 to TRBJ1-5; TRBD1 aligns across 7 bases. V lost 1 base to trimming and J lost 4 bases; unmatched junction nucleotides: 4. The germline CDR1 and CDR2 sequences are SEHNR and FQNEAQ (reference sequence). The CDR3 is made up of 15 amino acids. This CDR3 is CASSLGGGRNQPQHF. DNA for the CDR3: TGTGCCAGCAGCTTAGGAGGGGGCAGGAATCAGCCCCAGCATTTT.

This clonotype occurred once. CDR3 nucleotides: TGTGCCAGCAGCTTGGGACAGCAGCCCCAGCATTTT. Protein sequence: CASSLGQQPQHF. The V and J genes are TRBV5-6 and TRBJ1-5, with a possible D match to TRBD1 (5 bases). The CDR3 is 12 residues long. Looked up from germline, CDR1 is SGHDT and CDR2 is YYEEEE. Trimming shortened V by 0 bases and J by 7 bases, and 5 bases separated the two germline ends. Variable domain in full (rest from reference TRBV5-6 and TRBJ1-5): DAGVTQSPTHLIKTRGQQVTLRCSPKSGHDTVSWYQQALGQGPQFIFQYYEEEERQRGNFPDRFSGHQFPNYSSELNVNALLLGDSALYLCASSLGQQPQHFGDGTRLSIL.

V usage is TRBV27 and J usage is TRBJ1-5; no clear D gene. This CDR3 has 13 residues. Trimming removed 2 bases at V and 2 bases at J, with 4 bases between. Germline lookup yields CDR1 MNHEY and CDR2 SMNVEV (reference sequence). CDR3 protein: CASSLGCNQPQHF. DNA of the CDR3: TGTGCCAGCAGTTTAGGGTGCAATCAGCCCCAGCATTTT.

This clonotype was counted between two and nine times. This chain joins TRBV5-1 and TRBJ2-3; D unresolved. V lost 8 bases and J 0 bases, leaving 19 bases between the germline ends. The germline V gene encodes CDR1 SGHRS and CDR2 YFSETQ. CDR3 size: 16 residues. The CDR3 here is CASRAELDSSTDTQYF. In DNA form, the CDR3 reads TGCGCCAGTAGGGCAGAACTTGATTCTAGCACAGATACGCAGTATTTT.

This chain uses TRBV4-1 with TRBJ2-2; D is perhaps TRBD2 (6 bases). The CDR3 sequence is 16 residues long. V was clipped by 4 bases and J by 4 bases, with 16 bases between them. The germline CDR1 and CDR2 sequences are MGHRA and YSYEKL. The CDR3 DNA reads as TGCGCCAGCAGCCCCAAGGAGGGCGCCTTCACCGGGGAGCTGTTTTTT. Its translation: CASSPKEGAFTGELFF.

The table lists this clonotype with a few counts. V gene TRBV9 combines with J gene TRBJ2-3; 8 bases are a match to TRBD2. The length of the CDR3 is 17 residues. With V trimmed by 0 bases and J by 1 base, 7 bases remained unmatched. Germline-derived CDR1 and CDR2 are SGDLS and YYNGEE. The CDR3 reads CASSVAFAGGGTDTQYF. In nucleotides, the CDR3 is TGTGCCAGCAGCGTAGCTTTCGCGGGGGGCGGCACAGATACGCAGTATTTT.

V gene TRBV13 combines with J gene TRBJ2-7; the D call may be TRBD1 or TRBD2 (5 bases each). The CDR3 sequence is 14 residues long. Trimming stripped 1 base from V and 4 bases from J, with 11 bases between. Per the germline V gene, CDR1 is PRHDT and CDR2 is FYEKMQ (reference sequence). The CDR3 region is CASSLAIEGYEQYF. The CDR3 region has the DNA TGTGCCAGCAGCTTAGCTATAGAGGGGTACGAGCAGTACTTC.

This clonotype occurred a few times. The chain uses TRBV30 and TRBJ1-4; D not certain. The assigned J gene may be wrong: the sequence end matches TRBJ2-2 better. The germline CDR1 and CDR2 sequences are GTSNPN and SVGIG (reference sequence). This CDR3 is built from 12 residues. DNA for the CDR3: TGTGCCTGGAGCGCCCAGGACCCGGAGCTGTTTTTT. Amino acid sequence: CAWSAQDPELFF.

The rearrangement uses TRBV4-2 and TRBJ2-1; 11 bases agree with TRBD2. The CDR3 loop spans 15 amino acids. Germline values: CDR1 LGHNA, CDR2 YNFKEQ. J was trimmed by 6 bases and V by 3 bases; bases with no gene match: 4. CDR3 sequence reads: CASSHVAGGPNEQFF. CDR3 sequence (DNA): TGTGCCAGCAGCCACGTAGCGGGGGGGCCCAATGAGCAGTTCTTC.

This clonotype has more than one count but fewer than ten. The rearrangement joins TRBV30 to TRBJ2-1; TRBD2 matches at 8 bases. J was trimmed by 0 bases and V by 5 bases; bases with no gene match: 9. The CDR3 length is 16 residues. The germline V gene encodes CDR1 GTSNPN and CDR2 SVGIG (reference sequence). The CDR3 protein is CAWSAGELLSYNEQFF. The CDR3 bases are TGTGCCTGGTCAGCGGGGGAGCTACTCTCCTACAATGAGCAGTTCTTC.

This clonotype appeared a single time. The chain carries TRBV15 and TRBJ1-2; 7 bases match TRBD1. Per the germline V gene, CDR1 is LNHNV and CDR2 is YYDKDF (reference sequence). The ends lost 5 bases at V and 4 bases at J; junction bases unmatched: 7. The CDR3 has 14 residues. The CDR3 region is CATSPRQGGYGYTF. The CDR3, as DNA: TGTGCCACCAGCCCAAGACAGGGAGGCTATGGCTACACCTTC.

CDR3 sequence (DNA): TGTGCCAGCAGCCAAGTAGGATCTATTTTTTTCAATGAGCAGTTCTTC. This sequence encodes CASSQVGSIFFNEQFF. The V call is TRBV14, the J call TRBJ2-1; no clear D gene. Germline-derived CDR1 and CDR2 are SGHDN and FVKESK. Trimming shortened V by 1 base and J by 6 bases, and 16 bases separated the two germline ends. This CDR3 has 16 amino acids.

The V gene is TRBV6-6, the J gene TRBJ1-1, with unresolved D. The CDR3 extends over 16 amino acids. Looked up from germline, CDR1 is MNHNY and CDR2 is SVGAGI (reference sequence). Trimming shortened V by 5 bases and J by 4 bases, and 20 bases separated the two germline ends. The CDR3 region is CASSDHEERPGTEAFF. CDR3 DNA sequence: TGTGCCAGCAGTGACCATGAGGAGAGACCTGGCACTGAAGCTTTCTTT.

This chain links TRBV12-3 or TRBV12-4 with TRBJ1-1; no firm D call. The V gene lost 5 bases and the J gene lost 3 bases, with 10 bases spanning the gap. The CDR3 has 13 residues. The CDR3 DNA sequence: TGTGCCAGCAGTCCCCGGCAATACACTGAAGCTTTCTTT. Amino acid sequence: CASSPRQYTEAFF.

CDR3 residues: CSARDSTGEGFYEQYF. CDR3 bases: TGCAGTGCTAGAGACTCGACAGGAGAAGGCTTCTACGAGCAGTACTTC. The rearrangement joins TRBV20-1 to TRBJ2-7; D may be TRBD1 (6 bases). The CDR3 loop spans 16 amino acids. V was clipped by 0 bases and J by 3 bases, with 18 bases between them. CDR1 is DFQATT, CDR2 SNEGSKA, per germline (reference sequence).

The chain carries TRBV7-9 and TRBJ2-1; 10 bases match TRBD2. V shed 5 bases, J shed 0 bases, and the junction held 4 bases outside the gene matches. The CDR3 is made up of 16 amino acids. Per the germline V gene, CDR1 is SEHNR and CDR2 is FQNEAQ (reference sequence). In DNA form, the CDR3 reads TGTGCCAGCAGCGGACTAGCGGTGAGCTCCTACAATGAGCAGTTCTTC. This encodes CASSGLAVSSYNEQFF. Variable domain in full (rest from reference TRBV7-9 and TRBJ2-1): DTGVSQNPRHKITKRGQNVTFRCDPISEHNRLYWYRQTLGQGPEFLTYFQNEAQLEKSRLLSDRFSAERPKGSFSTLEIQRTEQGDSAMYLCASSGLAVSSYNEQFFGPGTRLTVL.

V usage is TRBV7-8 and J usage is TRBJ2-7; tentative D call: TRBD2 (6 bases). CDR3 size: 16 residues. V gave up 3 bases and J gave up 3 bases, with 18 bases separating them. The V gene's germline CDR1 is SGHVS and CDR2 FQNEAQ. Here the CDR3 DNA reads TGTGCCAGCAGCTTTAGTACAGGTCTGGGGGGCTACGAGCAGTACTTC. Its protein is CASSFSTGLGGYEQYF.

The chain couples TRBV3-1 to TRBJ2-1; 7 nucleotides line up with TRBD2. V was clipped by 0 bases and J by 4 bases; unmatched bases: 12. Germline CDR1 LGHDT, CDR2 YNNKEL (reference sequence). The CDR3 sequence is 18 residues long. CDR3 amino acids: CASSQETSLGVVYNEQFF. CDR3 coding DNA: TGTGCCAGCAGCCAAGAGACTAGCTTGGGAGTTGTATACAATGAGCAGTTCTTC.

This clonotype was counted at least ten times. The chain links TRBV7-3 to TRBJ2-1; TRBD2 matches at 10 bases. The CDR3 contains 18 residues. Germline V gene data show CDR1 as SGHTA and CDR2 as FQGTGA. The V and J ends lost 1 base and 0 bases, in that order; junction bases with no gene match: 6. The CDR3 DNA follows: TGTGCCAGCAGCTTAAGCGTAGCGGGGGGTTCCTCCTACAATGAGCAGTTCTTC. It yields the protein CASSLSVAGGSSYNEQFF.